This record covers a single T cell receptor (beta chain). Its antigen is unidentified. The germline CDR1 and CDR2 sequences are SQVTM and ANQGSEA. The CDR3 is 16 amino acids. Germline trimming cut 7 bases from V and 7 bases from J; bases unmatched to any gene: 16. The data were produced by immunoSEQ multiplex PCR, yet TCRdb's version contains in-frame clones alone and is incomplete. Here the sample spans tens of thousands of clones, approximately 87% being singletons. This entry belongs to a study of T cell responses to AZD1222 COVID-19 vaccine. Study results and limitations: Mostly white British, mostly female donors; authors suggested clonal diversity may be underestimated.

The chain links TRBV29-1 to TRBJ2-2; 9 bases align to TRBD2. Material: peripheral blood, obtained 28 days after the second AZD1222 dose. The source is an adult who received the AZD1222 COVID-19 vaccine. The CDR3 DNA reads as TGCAGCGCCGGGGAGTTCGGCGGGGGGGCCGTCGGGGAGCTGTTTTTT. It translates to CSAGEFGGGAVGELFF.